This record covers a single TCR beta chain. This sample is part of a study of blood T cell repertoires in COVID-19. Study context: Material from acute and convalescent COVID-19 was sourced from the United States, Italy and Spain. From T cells, B-cell-depleted T cells, or PBMCs came the material, which was cDNA or gDNA.

The CDR3 is made up of 13 amino acids. The germline gives CDR1 LNHDA, CDR2 SQIVND (reference sequence). V dropped 5 bases and J dropped 3; count of bases not matched to a gene: 3. The data were produced by immunoSEQ multiplex PCR, yet TCRdb's version contains in-frame clones alone and is incomplete. The sample holds roughly 73,000 clones, 75% to 80% seen once. The chain combines TRBV19 with TRBJ1-1; TRBD1 agrees at 7 bases. Sequencing used peripheral blood. The source of this sequence is a human donor in a cohort sampled during active COVID-19. CDR3 sequence: CASSETGDTEAFF. The CDR3 DNA follows: TGTGCCAGTAGTGAAACAGGGGACACTGAAGCTTTCTTT.